Presented here are 14 T cell receptor beta chains from one specimen sequenced in a study of cytomegalovirus exposure and HLA in healthy donors. The primer mix had 60 Vbeta and 13 Jbeta primers. Sequencing was performed with immunoSEQ multiplex PCR; in TCRdb, only in-frame clones are kept and a portion is missing. The sample lists under 150,000 clones; 77% were seen once. Sequenced sample: PBMCs. All receptors derive from a woman aged 45-60 years in good health and CMV-seronegative.

This chain joins TRBV7-8 and TRBJ1-1; 9 positions match TRBD1. CDR1 is SGHVS and CDR2 is FQNEAQ in the germline V gene. The junction had 7 bases not matched to a gene; V was cut back by 5 bases and J by 0 bases. This CDR3 has 16 amino acids. The CDR3 region is CASSVGQGDMNTEAFF. CDR3 bases: TGTGCCAGCAGCGTGGGACAGGGTGACATGAACACTGAAGCTTTCTTT.

V is TRBV7-2 and J is TRBJ2-5; the D gene is possibly TRBD1 (6 bases). In germline, CDR1 is SGHTA, CDR2 FQGNSA. The V end lost 5 bases, the J end lost 3 bases, and 13 bases lay between the germline ends. The CDR3 consists of 14 residues. The CDR3 DNA is TGTGCCAGCAGCCAGCGGACAGCAAAAGAGACCCAGTACTTC. This sequence encodes CASSQRTAKETQYF. The variable domain in full, with the rest retrieved from reference TRBV7-2 and TRBJ2-5, is GAGVSQSPSNKVTEKGKDVELRCDPISGHTALYWYRQSLGQGLEFLIYFQGNSAPDKSGLPSDRFSAERTGGSVSTLTIQRTQQEDSAVYLCASSQRTAKETQYFGPGTRLLVL.

The J gene is TRBJ1-1, the V gene TRBV5-1, with 7 bases aligning to TRBD1. The V gene's germline CDR1 is SGHRS and CDR2 YFSETQ. The ends lost 4 bases at V and 0 bases at J; junction bases unmatched: 6. The CDR3 extends over 15 amino acids. DNA of the CDR3: TGCGCCAGCAGCGAGACGACAGGGATGAACACTGAAGCTTTCTTT. Translating it yields CASSETTGMNTEAFF.

The rearrangement uses TRBV2 and TRBJ2-7, with 8 bases identical to TRBD1. The CDR3 has 15 residues. The germline V gene has CDR1 SNHLY and CDR2 FYNNEI. V gave up 2 bases and J gave up 3 bases; unmatched junction bases: 6. CDR3 protein: CASSETGQVRYEQYF. CDR3 nucleotides: TGTGCCAGCAGTGAAACGGGACAGGTTCGCTACGAGCAGTACTTC.

The chain has TRBV15 and TRBJ1-1; D possibly corresponds to TRBD1 (6 bases). Germline V gives CDR1 LNHNV, CDR2 YYDKDF (reference sequence). Deletions cut 4 bases from V and 7 bases from J, with 13 bases between. CDR3 length: 13 residues. In nucleotides, the CDR3 is TGTGCCACCAGCAATCTCAGGGGAGTTGAAGCTTTCTTT. Its protein product is CATSNLRGVEAFF.

The V gene is TRBV5-4, the J gene TRBJ1-3; 8 bases are a match to TRBD1. The CDR3 covers 15 residues. CDR1 is SGHNT and CDR2 is YYREEE in the germline V gene (reference sequence). Trimming took 4 bases from V and 3 from J; bases not matched to a gene: 6. As DNA, the CDR3 is TGTGCCAGCAGCCAAGGGACAGGAGTTGGAAACACCATATATTTT. Translated, it gives CASSQGTGVGNTIYF.

The chain links TRBV4-1 to TRBJ1-1; no reliable D call. In germline, CDR1 is MGHRA, CDR2 YSYEKL. This CDR3 has 14 amino acids. The ends were cut back, 5 bases at V and 0 bases at J, with 10 bases in the middle. The CDR3 protein is CASSAILMNTEAFF. For the CDR3, the DNA is TGCGCCAGCAGCGCCATACTCATGAACACTGAAGCTTTCTTT.

The chain combines TRBV7-2 with TRBJ2-7, with D possibly being TRBD2 (5 bases). CDR1 is SGHTA, CDR2 FQGNSA, per germline. The CDR3 spans 13 residues. V gave up 0 bases and J gave up 5 bases, with 8 bases separating them. The CDR3 spells CASSLAPGDEQYF. CDR3 DNA: TGTGCCAGCAGCTTAGCGCCCGGGGACGAGCAGTACTTC.

This sequence joins TRBV11-2 and TRBJ2-3; 9 nucleotides line up with TRBD2. The CDR3 is 16 amino acids. The V and J ends lost 0 bases and 1 base, in that order; junction bases with no gene match: 2. In germline, CDR1 is SGHAT, CDR2 FQNNGV. The CDR3 reads CASSLDGGGGTDTQYF. The CDR3 DNA reads as TGTGCCAGCAGCTTAGATGGCGGGGGGGGCACAGATACGCAGTATTTT.

The gene calls are TRBV5-6 and TRBJ1-1; D may be TRBD1 (6 bases). Trimming took 4 bases from V and 1 from J, leaving 20 bases between them. The CDR3 is made up of 17 amino acids. Germline lookup yields CDR1 SGHDT and CDR2 YYEEEE. CDR3 sequence: CASSNDRRSQPNTEAFF. The CDR3 DNA is TGTGCCAGCAGCAATGACAGGAGATCACAACCGAACACTGAAGCTTTCTTT.

The genes are TRBV6-4 and TRBJ1-1, with a tentative D call TRBD1 (5 bases). There are 16 residues in the CDR3. The germline V and J ends were trimmed by 6 bases and 5 bases, with 22 bases remaining between them. Germline V gives CDR1 MRHNA, CDR2 SNTAGT. This CDR3 reads CASREEEGRIRTEAFF. DNA of the CDR3: TGTGCCAGCAGGGAGGAGGAGGGGAGGATCCGGACTGAAGCTTTCTTT.

The chain uses TRBV12-2 and TRBJ2-5; the D call of TRBD2 is as the table states it, not checked on the DNA. TRBV12-2 is described as a pseudogene. The CDR3 has 13 residues. The CDR3 region has the DNA TGTGCAAGTCGCTTAAGGGAGGAAGAGACCCAGTACTTC. Encoded protein: CASRLREEETQYF.

The CDR3 protein is CASSFRGSFTGELFF. DNA for the CDR3: TGTGCCAGCAGCTTTAGGGGGTCTTTCACCGGGGAGCTGTTTTTT. The chain carries TRBV7-2 and TRBJ2-2; weak D call: TRBD1 (6 bases). Trimming pared 3 bases from V and 4 bases from J, leaving 12 bases between. The CDR3 is 15 amino acids. Germline V gene data show CDR1 as SGHTA and CDR2 as FQGNSA.

The gene calls are TRBV9 and TRBJ2-2, with 8 positions matching TRBD1. The CDR3 has 16 amino acids. CDR1 and CDR2 (germline): SGDLS, YYNGEE. J lost 4 bases, V lost 4 bases, and 9 bases had no gene match. The CDR3 nucleotides are TGTGCCAGCAGCCCACCTGGAGGGACAGGCACCGGGGAGCTGTTTTTT. It is translated as CASSPPGGTGTGELFF.